This section outlines one T cell receptor beta chain sequence together with its context. Profiling relied on immunoSEQ multiplex PCR, and the TCRdb table lists in-frame clones only, not all of them. The data contain just over 65,000 clones, just under 90% of them singletons. The sample comes from a study of blood T cell repertoires in COVID-19. Germline values: CDR1 SGHTA, CDR2 FQGTGA. Trimming cost V 4 bases and J 2 bases; bases outside gene matches: 7. The CDR3 runs 15 residues. This TCR derives from a man between 60 and 75 years old with acute or convalescent COVID-19. The sequenced sample consisted of peripheral blood. J is TRBJ2-5 and V is TRBV7-3, with 7 bases lining up with TRBD1. The CDR3 spells CASSSGTAIQETQYF. DNA of the CDR3: TGTGCCAGCAGCTCCGGGACAGCAATACAAGAGACCCAGTACTTC.